Included here is one T cell receptor beta chain sequence, with context. V was cut by 0 bases and J by 7 bases, with 7 bases left in between. Germline CDR1 reads SGHDT; CDR2 reads YYEEEE. The CDR3 runs 12 residues. Repertoires were generated with immunoSEQ multiplex PCR, while TCRdb's copy carries only in-frame clones and drops some. The sample consists of under 85,000 clones, 94% of them appearing once. The sample is drawn from a study of OX40 agonist ivuxolimab in advanced cancers. Overall study context: The dose-escalation cohort was about 86% male, with a mean age of around 54 years, ranging roughly 20 to 90. Enrollees could have had prior anti-PD-1, anti-PD-L1 or anti-CTLA-4 therapy, which 40% to 45% had received.

J is TRBJ1-1 and V is TRBV5-6, with D possibly matching TRBD1 (6 bases). This clonotype was obtained from an adult with an advanced solid tumor such as melanoma, head and neck, liver or kidney cancer. The sequenced sample was CD4+ or CD8+ T cells sorted from blood, obtained in a trial of the OX40 agonist ivuxolimab. The chain's CDR3 is CASSLAGDEAFF. CDR3 coding DNA: TGTGCCAGCAGCTTGGCAGGGGATGAAGCTTTCTTT.